These 28 T cell receptor beta chains were sequenced from one sample in a study of blood T cell repertoires in COVID-19. Libraries were prepared by immunoSEQ multiplex PCR; TCRdb keeps only in-frame clonotypes and omits some of them. The sample lists about 15,000 clones, 70% to 90% occurring once. Material for sequencing was peripheral blood. The receptors here all came from a man aged 70-80 years in a cohort sampled during active COVID-19.

This clone was seen once. This chain uses TRBV2 with TRBJ1-2; D not resolved. V was clipped by 6 bases and J by 4 bases, with 6 bases between them. The CDR3 runs to 11 residues. Germline CDR1 and CDR2: SNHLY and FYNNEI. The DNA of the CDR3 is TGTGCCAGCAGAGACACCTATGGCTACACCTTC. Amino acid sequence: CASRDTYGYTF.

The chain uses TRBV11-2 and TRBJ2-5; TRBD2 is a possible D gene (5 bases). The CDR3 is 16 residues long. CDR1 is SGHAT and CDR2 is FQNNGV in the germline V gene. Between the trimmed V and J ends, which lost 6 bases and 4 bases, there was a span of 21 bases. CDR3 sequence: CASSFRFDAAGETQYF. DNA for the CDR3: TGTGCCAGCAGTTTCCGATTCGACGCGGCGGGAGAGACCCAGTACTTC.

This clone was picked up one time. The gene calls are TRBV20-1 and TRBJ2-7; D may be TRBD1 (5 bases). The CDR3 covers 13 residues. The V and J ends lost 3 bases and 3 bases respectively, with 12 bases between them. Germline CDR1 DFQATT, CDR2 SNEGSKA (reference sequence). CDR3 sequence reads: CSASRAGFYEQYF. CDR3 nucleotides: TGCAGTGCTAGTCGGGCAGGGTTCTACGAGCAGTACTTC.

This sequence joins TRBV24-1 and TRBJ2-3; the match to TRBD2 covers 14 bases. CDR1 is KGHDR, CDR2 SFDVKD, per germline. V dropped 4 bases and J dropped 3; count of bases not matched to a gene: 2. The length of the CDR3 is 16 residues. Written as DNA, the CDR3 is TGTGCCACCAGTGACAGGACTAGCGGGAGGACAGATACGCAGTATTTT. Its protein product is CATSDRTSGRTDTQYF.

V gene TRBV5-1 combines with J gene TRBJ1-2, with a possible D match to TRBD1 (6 bases). This CDR3 spans 14 amino acids. V lost 0 bases, J lost 5 bases, and 11 bases lay in between. The germline CDR1 and CDR2 sequences are SGHRS and YFSETQ. CDR3 loop: CASSLEDSRYGYTF. The CDR3 bases are TGCGCCAGCAGCTTGGAGGACAGTCGTTATGGCTACACCTTC.

The chain joins TRBV19 to TRBJ2-7, with 9 bases identical to TRBD1. Per the germline V gene, CDR1 is LNHDA and CDR2 is SQIVND (reference sequence). Losses at the gene ends were 7 bases for V and 2 bases for J; bases not matched to a gene: 3. The CDR3 length is 13 residues. The CDR3 region is CASIGTGPYEQYF. In DNA, the CDR3 is TGTGCCAGTATTGGGACAGGGCCCTACGAGCAGTACTTC. Supplemented by reference TRBV19 and TRBJ2-7, the full variable domain reads DGGITQSPKYLFRKEGQNVTLSCEQNLNHDAMYWYRQDPGQGLRLIYYSQIVNDFQKGDIAEGYSVSREKKESFPLTVTSAQKNPTAFYLCASIGTGPYEQYFGPGTRLTVT.

V usage is TRBV7-9 and J usage is TRBJ2-7; D possibly corresponds to TRBD2 (6 bases). The length of the CDR3 is 15 residues. V gave up 5 bases and J gave up 0 bases, with 14 bases separating them. The germline V gene has CDR1 SEHNR and CDR2 FQNEAQ (reference sequence). In nucleotides, the CDR3 is TGTGCCAGCAGCCCCTGGCAGACTAGCTCCTACGAGCAGTACTTC. Its translation is CASSPWQTSSYEQYF.

The rearrangement links TRBV19 to TRBJ2-5; D is unresolved. Per the germline V gene, CDR1 is LNHDA and CDR2 is SQIVND (reference sequence). The CDR3 has 13 amino acids. V was shortened by 1 base and J by 5 bases, with 8 bases between the two germline ends. The CDR3 DNA reads TGTGCCAGTAGTATAGGACTCCTGGAGACCCAGTACTTC. Its protein product is CASSIGLLETQYF. The variable domain in full, completed from reference TRBV19 and TRBJ2-5, reads DGGITQSPKYLFRKEGQNVTLSCEQNLNHDAMYWYRQDPGQGLRLIYYSQIVNDFQKGDIAEGYSVSREKKESFPLTVTSAQKNPTAFYLCASSIGLLETQYFGPGTRLLVL.

The chain is built from TRBV6-5 and TRBJ2-2, with 9 bases that match TRBD1. This CDR3 has 16 residues. The germline CDR1 and CDR2 sequences are MNHEY and SVGAGI. V gave up 0 bases and J gave up 4 bases; unmatched junction bases: 3. CDR3 protein: CASSYSGQGITGELFF. The CDR3 region has the DNA TGTGCCAGCAGTTACTCGGGACAGGGTATCACCGGGGAGCTGTTTTTT.

The chain carries TRBV10-2 and TRBJ2-5; TRBD1 matches at 11 bases. The CDR3 totals 15 residues. Per germline, CDR1 WSHSY and CDR2 SAAADI. Trimming at V came to 6 bases and at J to 5 bases, leaving 8 bases not matched to a gene. The CDR3 here is CASRRTGGFTETQYF. CDR3 DNA sequence: TGCGCCAGCAGGAGGACAGGGGGCTTTACGGAGACCCAGTACTTC.

V gene TRBV24-1 combines with J gene TRBJ2-6, with no clear D. Germline CDR1 KGHDR, CDR2 SFDVKD. This CDR3 is 13 amino acids long. In DNA form, the CDR3 reads TGTGCGACCGCGAGCTCTGGGGCCAACGTCCTGACTTTC. As protein: CATASSGANVLTF.

The chain is built from TRBV9 and TRBJ2-5, with TRBD1 matching over 10 bases. This CDR3 has 15 amino acids. CDR1 and CDR2 from the germline V gene are SGDLS and YYNGEE. The V and J ends lost 0 bases and 4 bases, in that order; junction bases with no gene match: 3. In nucleotides, the CDR3 is TGTGCCAGCAGCGTAGGGGACAGGGGTTCAGAGACCCAGTACTTC. It yields the protein CASSVGDRGSETQYF.

The chain is built from TRBV18 and TRBJ2-1; D is unresolved. CDR3 length: 15 amino acids. Trimming left V 2 bases short and J 0 bases short, with 8 bases between. Germline V gene sequence: CDR1 KGHSH, CDR2 LQKENI. CDR3: CASSPTGYSYNEQFF. CDR3 coding DNA: TGTGCCAGCTCACCAACGGGTTACTCCTACAATGAGCAGTTCTTC.

The rearrangement uses TRBV2 and TRBJ2-1, with 14 positions matching TRBD2. The J segment lost 9 bases and the V segment lost 9 bases, leaving 10 bases of the junction unmatched. Germline CDR1 SNHLY, CDR2 FYNNEI. The length of the CDR3 is 15 residues. The DNA for the CDR3 is TGTGCCAGTCGTCGAGAGGGACTAGCGGGAGCTGAGCAGTTCTTC. Encoded protein: CASRREGLAGAEQFF.

J is TRBJ1-4 and V is TRBV11-2; 7 bases line up with TRBD1. Germline V lookup: CDR1 SGHAT, CDR2 FQNNGV. This CDR3 contains 17 residues. J gave up 2 bases and V 5 bases, and 11 bases lay outside the gene matches. The CDR3 is CASSPNRGFGTNEKLFF. DNA for the CDR3: TGTGCCAGCAGCCCAAACAGGGGTTTCGGGACTAATGAAAAACTGTTTTTT.

The J gene is TRBJ2-1, the V gene TRBV7-2, with TRBD2 matching over 9 bases. The CDR3 runs to 12 residues. CDR1 is SGHTA and CDR2 is FQGNSA in the germline V gene. V gave up 4 bases and J gave up 15 bases; unmatched junction bases: 7. The CDR3 bases are TGTGCCAGCAGCTCGCCGGGACTAGCTCTGTTCTTC. Encoded protein: CASSSPGLALFF.

The V call is TRBV6-5, the J call TRBJ2-1, with a weak D call TRBD1 (5 bases). The CDR3 has 15 amino acids. The germline V and J ends were trimmed by 6 bases and 3 bases, with 15 bases remaining between them. Germline V gives CDR1 MNHEY, CDR2 SVGAGI. CDR3 region: CASSPDQGGYNEQFF. The CDR3 DNA sequence: TGTGCCAGCAGCCCGGACCAGGGTGGCTACAATGAGCAGTTCTTC.

V and J are TRBV18 and TRBJ2-2, with TRBD2 matching 9 bases. Germline CDR1 KGHSH, CDR2 LQKENI. Trimming removed 3 bases from V and 4 bases from J; junction bases left unmatched: 12. The CDR3 contains 18 residues. The DNA for the CDR3 is TGTGCCAGCTCACCGCCTAGATATAGCGGGAGTCGCACCGGGGAGCTGTTTTTT. Translated, it gives CASSPPRYSGSRTGELFF.

The chain carries TRBV27 and TRBJ1-4; tentative D call: TRBD1 (5 bases). CDR1 is MNHEY and CDR2 is SMNVEV in the germline V gene (reference sequence). V shed 5 bases and J shed 8 bases, with 18 bases lying between them. There are 15 residues in the CDR3. CDR3 bases: TGTGCCAGCAGTCCCACAGGAAGGCGGGGAGAAAAACTGTTTTTT. This gives the protein CASSPTGRRGEKLFF.

The V and J genes are TRBV24-1 and TRBJ2-3, with 11 positions matching TRBD2. Germline CDR1 is KGHDR and CDR2 is SFDVKD. V lost 3 bases, J lost 5 bases, and 0 bases stayed unmatched. The CDR3 sequence is 14 residues long. The CDR3 nucleotides read TGTGCCACCAGTGATGGACTAGCGGGAGATACGCAGTATTTT. Translated: CATSDGLAGDTQYF.

V is TRBV28 and J is TRBJ1-2; the D is unclear. V lost 3 bases and J 4 bases, leaving 6 bases between the germline ends. The CDR3 has 12 residues. Germline-derived CDR1 and CDR2 are MDHEN and SYDVKM. The DNA for the CDR3 is TGTGCCAGCAGTTTGGAGGGCTATGGCTACACCTTC. Amino acid sequence: CASSLEGYGYTF.

The V and J genes are TRBV24-1 and TRBJ2-1, with 10 bases matching TRBD2. CDR1 is KGHDR, CDR2 SFDVKD, per germline. This CDR3 has 14 residues. V lost 5 bases and J lost 5; bases outside the gene matches: 2. The CDR3 DNA follows: TGTGCCACCAGTGGGCTAGCGGGAGACAATGAGCAGTTCTTC. Protein product: CATSGLAGDNEQFF.

This chain links TRBV19 with TRBJ1-5; 10 positions match TRBD1. Germline V lookup: CDR1 LNHDA, CDR2 SQIVND (reference sequence). V gave up 7 bases and J gave up 0 bases; unmatched junction bases: 9. The CDR3 length is 17 residues. The CDR3 loop reads CASTPEDRGYSNQPQHF. The DNA of the CDR3 is TGTGCCAGTACCCCTGAGGACAGGGGGTATAGCAATCAGCCCCAGCATTTT.

CDR3 in amino acids: CASSVGSAGGTDTQYF. The DNA of the CDR3 is TGTGCCAGCAGCGTAGGGTCGGCGGGAGGAACAGATACGCAGTATTTT. V is TRBV9 and J is TRBJ2-3, with TRBD2 matching 8 bases. Losses at the gene ends were 0 bases for V and 3 bases for J; bases not matched to a gene: 6. Per germline, CDR1 SGDLS and CDR2 YYNGEE. The CDR3 sequence is 16 residues long.

The rearrangement joins TRBV9 to TRBJ2-2, with 7 positions matching TRBD2. V lost 0 bases and J lost 4; bases outside the gene matches: 0. CDR1 and CDR2 (germline): SGDLS, YYNGEE. The CDR3 is 14 residues long. This CDR3 reads CASSVGTSTGELFF. The CDR3 bases are TGTGCCAGCAGCGTAGGGACTAGCACCGGGGAGCTGTTTTTT.

This clone is a singleton in its sample. The chain uses TRBV7-9 and TRBJ2-3, with 9 bases aligning to TRBD1. Germline lookup yields CDR1 SEHNR and CDR2 FQNEAQ (reference sequence). The V segment lost 5 bases and the J segment 4 bases; nucleotides outside the gene matches: 7. The CDR3 totals 15 residues. Here the CDR3 DNA reads TGTGCCAGCAGCCACCGGGACAGGGATGCAGATACGCAGTATTTT. This sequence encodes CASSHRDRDADTQYF.

This chain connects TRBV2 to TRBJ2-4; D is unresolved. The CDR3 loop spans 10 amino acids. Per germline, CDR1 SNHLY and CDR2 FYNNEI. V gave up 6 bases and J gave up 6 bases, with 3 bases separating them. The CDR3 spells CASSLNIQYF. DNA of the CDR3: TGTGCCAGCAGCCTAAACATTCAGTACTTC.

The rearrangement links TRBV28 to TRBJ2-1, with 7 bases aligning to TRBD2. The ends lost 7 bases at V and 5 bases at J; junction bases unmatched: 11. Germline V gene lookup returns CDR1 MDHEN and CDR2 SYDVKM. The CDR3 totals 15 residues. In DNA form, the CDR3 reads TGTGCCAGCACCCTCGGGGGGTATCGGGACAATGAGCAGTTCTTC. Encoded protein: CASTLGGYRDNEQFF.